The 32 T cell receptor beta chains below come from one sample, sequenced in a study of T cells after yellow fever vaccination. TCRdb re-analysed the 5' RACE reads in MiXCR, keeping a single row per CDR3 protein. The table includes some 150,000 distinct CDR3 sequences, roughly 11% detected once. The sequencing used CD8+ T cells sorted from PBMCs, collected 15 days after the yellow fever booster vaccination. The source of these receptors is a man aged 18-30 years who received the YFV17D yellow fever vaccine.

V is TRBV5-4 and J is TRBJ1-2, with D possibly matching TRBD1 (6 bases). CDR1 is SGHNT, CDR2 YYREEE, per germline (reference sequence). V dropped 6 bases and J dropped 0 bases, with 9 bases sitting between them. The CDR3 runs to 13 residues. In DNA, the CDR3 is TGTGCCAGCACTGGGACATCTAACTATGGCTACACCTTC. The encoded protein is CASTGTSNYGYTF.

The chain uses TRBV5-1 and TRBJ2-2, with D perhaps being TRBD1 or TRBD2 (5 bases each). The germline V gene has CDR1 SGHRS and CDR2 YFSETQ. This CDR3 region has 13 residues. V dropped 4 bases and J dropped 6 bases, with 10 bases sitting between them. CDR3 DNA sequence: TGCGCCAGCAGCGGCAGGGACCCCGGGGAGCTGTTTTTT. Encoded protein: CASSGRDPGELFF.

The V call is TRBV7-6, the J call TRBJ1-1, with 8 bases aligning to TRBD1. Germline values: CDR1 SGHVS, CDR2 FNYEAQ. The length of the CDR3 is 15 residues. V dropped 5 bases and J dropped 4; count of bases not matched to a gene: 9. CDR3 protein: CASSPPDRASTEAFF. The CDR3 bases are TGTGCCAGCAGCCCCCCGGACAGGGCGAGCACTGAAGCTTTCTTT.

CDR3 coding DNA: TGTGCCACCAGCAGAGATGATGCGCGGCGGGGTGTGGATACGCAGTATTTT. This sequence encodes CATSRDDARRGVDTQYF. The chain is built from TRBV15 and TRBJ2-3; D may be TRBD2 (6 bases). Trimming cost V 0 bases and J 6 bases, with 19 bases left between them. CDR3 size: 17 residues. Germline CDR1 is LNHNV and CDR2 is YYDKDF (reference sequence).

V is TRBV6-2 or TRBV6-3 and J is TRBJ2-7, with 8 nucleotides matching TRBD2. Germline V gene lookup returns CDR1 MNHEY and CDR2 SVGEGT. The V segment lost 6 bases and the J segment 3 bases; nucleotides outside the gene matches: 4. There are 13 residues in the CDR3. CDR3 in amino acids: CASSHGGVYEQYF. CDR3 bases: TGTGCCAGCAGCCACGGGGGGGTCTACGAGCAGTACTTC.

The chain is built from TRBV21-1 and TRBJ1-5; the table's D gene call, TRBD1, was not cross checked with the DNA. TRBV21-1 is annotated as a pseudogene. The CDR3 sequence is 14 residues long. The CDR3 sequence: CASPDRGVNQPQHF. CDR3 coding DNA: TGTGCCAGCCCGGACAGGGGCGTCAATCAGCCCCAGCATTTT.

This clonotype appeared a few times. The CDR3 bases are TGTGCCAGCAGTTTCCTCAAGCGGGCCTCCTACGAGCAGTACTTC. It translates to CASSFLKRASYEQYF. The gene calls are TRBV27 and TRBJ2-7; possibly TRBD2 for D (6 bases). Germline V CDR1 and CDR2: MNHEY, SMNVEV (reference sequence). This CDR3 region has 15 residues. The V and J ends lost 3 bases and 0 bases respectively, with 12 bases between them.

The J gene is TRBJ2-7, the V gene TRBV7-9; TRBD1 matches at 7 bases. From germline, CDR1 is SEHNR and CDR2 FQNEAQ (reference sequence). This CDR3 contains 16 residues. J gave up 4 bases and V 4 bases, and 13 bases lay outside the gene matches. CDR3 nucleotides: TGTGCCAGCAGCTCCCCCCTCCCTCGGGACAGTTACGAGCAGTACTTC. It yields the protein CASSSPLPRDSYEQYF.

This clonotype was counted a few times. This rearrangement joins TRBV19 to TRBJ1-6; 9 bases match TRBD1. Per germline, CDR1 LNHDA and CDR2 SQIVND (reference sequence). The CDR3 has 15 residues. Unmatched junction bases numbered 6, after V lost 2 bases and J lost 10 bases. CDR3 nucleotide sequence: TGTGCCAGTAGTATATTTGGGGACAGGGTCTCACCCCTCCACTTT. Its protein product is CASSIFGDRVSPLHF.

V and J are TRBV4-1 and TRBJ2-3; 7 nucleotides agree with TRBD2. CDR3 size: 14 residues. Trimming took 6 bases from V and 0 from J; bases not matched to a gene: 3. CDR1 is MGHRA, CDR2 YSYEKL, per germline. The CDR3 loop reads CASRASGSTDTQYF. Written as DNA, the CDR3 is TGCGCCAGCAGAGCTAGCGGTAGCACAGATACGCAGTATTTT.

This chain connects TRBV13 to TRBJ1-2; D is ambiguous. CDR1 PRHDT and CDR2 FYEKMQ come from the germline V gene (reference sequence). This CDR3 spans 15 amino acids. Trimming took off 0 bases at V and 0 bases at J, with 8 bases between the two ends. The CDR3 coding sequence is TGTGCCAGCAGCTTAGGTGTGATTACTAACTATGGCTACACCTTC. Translating it yields CASSLGVITNYGYTF.

The chain carries TRBV3-1 and TRBJ2-2, with unresolved D. The ends were cut back, 0 bases at V and 4 bases at J, with 12 bases in the middle. CDR3 length: 16 residues. Germline assignment: CDR1 LGHDT and CDR2 YNNKEL (reference sequence). DNA of the CDR3: TGTGCCAGCAGCCAAGAAGGTGGGCTTGTCACCGGGGAGCTGTTTTTT. Translating gives CASSQEGGLVTGELFF.

The CDR3 here is CASSFTGRWSNQPQHF. CDR3 bases: TGTGCCAGCAGCTTCACAGGTCGGTGGAGCAATCAGCCCCAGCATTTT. The chain has TRBV7-8 and TRBJ1-5, with TRBD1 as a possible D gene (5 bases). Looked up from germline, CDR1 is SGHVS and CDR2 is FQNEAQ. This CDR3 is built from 16 residues. Trimming took 3 bases from V and 1 from J, leaving 13 bases between them. Supplemented by reference TRBV7-8 and TRBJ1-5, the full variable domain reads GAGVSQSPRYKVAKRGQDVALRCDPISGHVSLFWYQQALGQGPEFLTYFQNEAQLDKSGLPSDRFFAERPEGSVSTLKIQRTQQEDSAVYLCASSFTGRWSNQPQHFGDGTRLSIL.

This clonotype was detected ten times or more. The chain joins TRBV12-3 or TRBV12-4 to TRBJ2-7, with D perhaps TRBD2 (7 bases). Trimming pared 1 base from V and 5 bases from J, leaving 12 bases between. This CDR3 has 14 amino acids. DNA of the CDR3: TGTGCCAGCAGTTTAGGGGCGGGGGCCGACGAGCAGTACTTC. It is translated as CASSLGAGADEQYF.

This clonotype has at least ten counts. The chain couples TRBV12-3 or TRBV12-4 to TRBJ2-1, with 11 bases aligning to TRBD2. Germline trimming cut 5 bases from V and 7 bases from J; bases unmatched to any gene: 13. This CDR3 has 17 amino acids. CDR3 sequence reads: CASSPPPGTSGPNEQFF. For the CDR3, the DNA is TGTGCCAGCAGTCCGCCCCCCGGGACTAGCGGTCCTAATGAGCAGTTCTTC.

The table lists this clonotype with a few counts. The chain is built from TRBV9 and TRBJ2-1, with a possible D match to TRBD1 (5 bases). Germline values: CDR1 SGDLS, CDR2 YYNGEE. The ends were cut back, 2 bases at V and 4 bases at J, with 7 bases in the middle. This CDR3 has 13 residues. The CDR3 spells CASSVTDYNEQFF. As DNA, the CDR3 is TGTGCCAGCAGCGTGACAGATTACAATGAGCAGTTCTTC.

The gene calls are TRBV5-1 and TRBJ2-1; no firm D call. Trimming cost V 0 bases and J 0 bases, with 7 bases left between them. The CDR3 has 15 amino acids. The germline V gene encodes CDR1 SGHRS and CDR2 YFSETQ. CDR3 bases: TGCGCCAGCAGCTTGGCCGAACTCTCCTACAATGAGCAGTTCTTC. It encodes CASSLAELSYNEQFF. The complete variable domain, with remaining parts taken from reference TRBV5-1 and TRBJ2-1, reads KAGVTQTPRYLIKTRGQQVTLSCSPISGHRSVSWYQQTPGQGLQFLFEYFSETQRNKGNFPGRFSGRQFSNSRSEMNVSTLELGDSALYLCASSLAELSYNEQFFGPGTRLTVL.

The table lists this clonotype with a few counts. CDR3 in DNA: TGTGCCAGCAGGAGGAGAGCGGGGGGCACTAGCACAGATACGCAGTATTTT. It codes for CASRRRAGGTSTDTQYF. V gene TRBV11-3 combines with J gene TRBJ2-3; 9 nucleotides match TRBD2. The V and J ends lost 6 bases and 0 bases, in that order; junction bases with no gene match: 10. Germline loops: CDR1 SGHNT, CDR2 YENEEA. The CDR3 has 17 amino acids.

This clonotype was observed a handful of times. The chain recombines TRBV6-5 with TRBJ2-3, with 7 nucleotides matching TRBD2. CDR1 and CDR2 (germline): MNHEY, SVGAGI. This CDR3 has 16 amino acids. The ends lost 8 bases at V and 3 bases at J; junction bases unmatched: 14. The CDR3 nucleotides read TGTGCCAGCTCCTCGGTGGCGGGGGAGGTAACAGATACGCAGTATTTT. Its translation is CASSSVAGEVTDTQYF.

V gene TRBV2 combines with J gene TRBJ1-2; TRBD1 matches at 10 bases. Germline V lookup: CDR1 SNHLY, CDR2 FYNNEI. J gave up 4 bases and V 6 bases, and 14 bases lay outside the gene matches. The CDR3 has 17 residues. CDR3 DNA: TGTGCCAGCAGGATATCGACCGACAGGGGGCGCGCCTATGGCTACACCTTC. It specifies CASRISTDRGRAYGYTF.

The chain has TRBV6-5 and TRBJ1-1; D unresolved. Germline V gene lookup returns CDR1 MNHEY and CDR2 SVGAGI. The ends were cut back, 2 bases at V and 1 base at J, with 11 bases in the middle. There are 15 residues in the CDR3. DNA of the CDR3: TGTGCCAGCAGTTACCCAAGTGAAGGGAACACTGAAGCTTTCTTT. Amino acids: CASSYPSEGNTEAFF.

The table lists this clonotype with a few counts. V and J are TRBV27 and TRBJ1-4; no definite D call. CDR3 length: 13 residues. The germline gives CDR1 MNHEY, CDR2 SMNVEV (reference sequence). V lost 5 bases to trimming and J lost 6 bases, with 10 bases between them. The CDR3 region has the DNA TGTGCCAGCAGTGATGTATATCATGAAAAACTGTTTTTT. It specifies CASSDVYHEKLFF.

The chain links TRBV9 to TRBJ1-2; D not resolved. The CDR3 has 13 residues. Looked up from germline, CDR1 is SGDLS and CDR2 is YYNGEE. Trimming pared 3 bases from V and 4 bases from J, leaving 10 bases between. CDR3 protein: CASSATEGYGYTF. CDR3 coding DNA: TGTGCCAGCAGCGCGACGGAGGGCTATGGCTACACCTTC.

There are a few counts of this clonotype. This rearrangement joins TRBV6-2 or TRBV6-3 to TRBJ2-7; D might be TRBD2 (6 bases). Germline assignment: CDR1 MNHEY and CDR2 SVGEGT. There are 15 residues in the CDR3. Trimming removed 4 bases at V and 4 bases at J, with 17 bases between. The CDR3 protein is CASSSSGTPDYEQYV. In DNA, the CDR3 is TGTGCCAGCAGTTCCTCCGGGACTCCAGATTACGAGCAGTACGTC.

This clonotype has just a few counts. The chain links TRBV7-6 to TRBJ2-5; 8 bases are shared with TRBD2. CDR1 is SGHVS and CDR2 is FNYEAQ in the germline V gene. The V and J ends lost 6 bases and 3 bases, in that order; junction bases with no gene match: 12. The CDR3 is 16 residues long. The CDR3 spells CASSFPRDSGEETQYF. DNA of the CDR3: TGTGCCAGCAGTTTTCCCCGGGATAGCGGGGAAGAGACCCAGTACTTC.

This clonotype occurred a few times. The J gene is TRBJ1-1, the V gene TRBV5-1; 7 nucleotides line up with TRBD1. V lost 0 bases, J lost 8 bases, and 4 bases stayed unmatched. Germline CDR1 reads SGHRS; CDR2 reads YFSETQ. This CDR3 is 13 amino acids long. DNA for the CDR3: TGCGCCAGCAGCTTGGGACAGGGCCCCGAAGCTTTCTTT. It translates to CASSLGQGPEAFF.

The table lists this clonotype with a few counts. CDR3 nucleotide sequence: TGTGCCAGCCGTGACAGTTACGAGCAGTACTTC. Amino acids: CASRDSYEQYF. The chain is built from TRBV27 and TRBJ2-7, with D possibly matching TRBD1 (5 bases). Germline-derived CDR1 and CDR2 are MNHEY and SMNVEV (reference sequence). Trimming shortened V by 8 bases and J by 4 bases, and 9 bases separated the two germline ends. This CDR3 comprises 11 residues.

The rearrangement uses TRBV6-5 and TRBJ2-2; D gene unclear. Germline CDR1 reads MNHEY; CDR2 reads SVGAGI. The CDR3 contains 15 residues. Trimming stripped 2 bases from V and 2 bases from J, with 9 bases between. CDR3 region: CASSYGHINTGELFF. The CDR3 DNA reads as TGTGCCAGCAGTTACGGGCATATTAACACCGGGGAGCTGTTTTTT.

This clonotype was counted between two and nine times. V and J are TRBV12-3 or TRBV12-4 and TRBJ1-5, with 10 bases identical to TRBD1. Trimming at V came to 5 bases and at J to 9 bases, leaving 4 bases not matched to a gene. The CDR3 sequence is 13 residues long. CDR3 loop: CASSQDRGAPQHF. The CDR3 nucleotides read TGTGCCAGCAGTCAGGACAGGGGGGCGCCCCAGCATTTT.

The table lists this clonotype with a few counts. The genes are TRBV6-2 or TRBV6-3 and TRBJ2-3; D ambiguous. Germline V gives CDR1 MNHEY, CDR2 SVGEGT. The CDR3 has 13 amino acids. Deletions cut 2 bases from V and 6 bases from J, with 9 bases between. The CDR3 coding sequence is TGTGCCAGCAGTTACGGACCTGGTGATACGCAGTATTTT. The encoded protein is CASSYGPGDTQYF.

This clonotype has ten or more counts. The J gene is TRBJ2-7, the V gene TRBV10-3; 9 positions agree with TRBD1. Germline V gene sequence: CDR1 ENHRY, CDR2 SYGVKD. CDR3 length: 16 amino acids. V shed 3 bases, J shed 1 base, and the junction held 7 bases outside the gene matches. The CDR3 here is CAISDSNRGPSYEQYF. In DNA, the CDR3 is TGTGCCATCAGTGATAGTAACAGGGGGCCTTCCTACGAGCAGTACTTC.

The sample holds a few counts of this clonotype. The rearrangement links TRBV6-5 to TRBJ2-3; TRBD2 is a possible D gene (6 bases). Per germline, CDR1 MNHEY and CDR2 SVGAGI. Trimming shortened V by 5 bases and J by 10 bases, and 13 bases separated the two germline ends. The CDR3 consists of 12 residues. The CDR3 nucleotides read TGTGCCAGCAGTGACGGACTAATTGCGCAGTATTTT. Translating it yields CASSDGLIAQYF.